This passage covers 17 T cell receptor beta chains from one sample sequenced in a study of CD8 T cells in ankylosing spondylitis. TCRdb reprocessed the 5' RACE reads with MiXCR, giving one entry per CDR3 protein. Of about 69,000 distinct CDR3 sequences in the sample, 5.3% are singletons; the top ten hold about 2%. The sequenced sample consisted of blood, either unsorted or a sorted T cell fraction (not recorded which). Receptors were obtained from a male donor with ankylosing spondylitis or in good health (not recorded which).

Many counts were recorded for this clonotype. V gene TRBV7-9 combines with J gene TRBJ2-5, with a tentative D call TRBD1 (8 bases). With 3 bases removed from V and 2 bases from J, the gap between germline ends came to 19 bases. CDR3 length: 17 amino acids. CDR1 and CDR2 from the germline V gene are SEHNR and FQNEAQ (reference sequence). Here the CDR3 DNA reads TGTGCCAGCAGCTTCGCATACGGACAGGGAGGGCAAGAGACCCAGTACTTC. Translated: CASSFAYGQGGQETQYF.

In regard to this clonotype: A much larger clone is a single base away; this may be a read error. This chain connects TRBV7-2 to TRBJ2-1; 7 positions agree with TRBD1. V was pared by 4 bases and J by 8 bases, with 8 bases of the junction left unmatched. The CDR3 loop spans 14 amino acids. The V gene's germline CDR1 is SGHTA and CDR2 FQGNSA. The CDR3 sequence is CASSSTGVSYEQFF. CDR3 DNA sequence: TGTGCCAGCAGCTCCACAGGGGTGTCGTATGAGCAGTTCTTC.

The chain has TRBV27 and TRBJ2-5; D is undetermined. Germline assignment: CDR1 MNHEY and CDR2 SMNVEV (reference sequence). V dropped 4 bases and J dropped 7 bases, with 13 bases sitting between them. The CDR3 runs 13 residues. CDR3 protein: CASSSGLEATQYF. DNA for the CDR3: TGTGCCAGCAGTTCGGGCCTGGAAGCGACCCAGTACTTC.

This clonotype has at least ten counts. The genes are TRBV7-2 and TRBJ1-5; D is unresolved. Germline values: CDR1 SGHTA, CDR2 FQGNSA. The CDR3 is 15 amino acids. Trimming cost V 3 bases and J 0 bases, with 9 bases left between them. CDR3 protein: CASSLAGYSNQPQHF. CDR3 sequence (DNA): TGTGCCAGCAGCTTGGCGGGCTATAGCAATCAGCCCCAGCATTTT.

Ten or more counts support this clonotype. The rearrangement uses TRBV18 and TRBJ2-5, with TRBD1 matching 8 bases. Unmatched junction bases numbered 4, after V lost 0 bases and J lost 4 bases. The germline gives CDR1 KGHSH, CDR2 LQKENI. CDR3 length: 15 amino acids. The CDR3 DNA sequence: TGTGCCAGCTCACCACCTGGACAGGGAGGAGAGACCCAGTACTTC. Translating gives CASSPPGQGGETQYF.

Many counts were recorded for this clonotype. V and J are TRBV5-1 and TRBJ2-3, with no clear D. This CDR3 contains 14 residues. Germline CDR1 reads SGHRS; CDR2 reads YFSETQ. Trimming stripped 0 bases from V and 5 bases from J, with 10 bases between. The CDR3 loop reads CASSLEPAGDTQYF. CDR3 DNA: TGCGCCAGCAGCTTGGAGCCAGCCGGAGATACGCAGTATTTT.

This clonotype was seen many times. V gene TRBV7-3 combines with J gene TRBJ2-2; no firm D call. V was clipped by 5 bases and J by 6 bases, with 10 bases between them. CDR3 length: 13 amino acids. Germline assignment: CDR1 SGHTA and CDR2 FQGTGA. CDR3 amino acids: CASSPLVSGELFF. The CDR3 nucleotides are TGTGCCAGCAGCCCGCTCGTTTCCGGGGAGCTGTTTTTT.

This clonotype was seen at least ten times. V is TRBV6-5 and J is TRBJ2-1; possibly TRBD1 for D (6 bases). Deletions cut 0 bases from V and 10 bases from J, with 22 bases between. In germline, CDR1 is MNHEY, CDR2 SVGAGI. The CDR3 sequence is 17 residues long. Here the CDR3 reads CASSYSNRARTGMEQFF. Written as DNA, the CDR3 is TGTGCCAGCAGTTACTCCAACAGGGCTAGGACGGGGATGGAGCAGTTCTTC.

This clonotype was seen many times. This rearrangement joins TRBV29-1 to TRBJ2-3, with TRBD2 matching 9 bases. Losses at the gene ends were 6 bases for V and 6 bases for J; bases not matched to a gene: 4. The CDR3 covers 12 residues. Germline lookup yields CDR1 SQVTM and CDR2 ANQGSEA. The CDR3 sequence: CSVRLAADTQYF. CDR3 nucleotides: TGCAGCGTCAGACTAGCGGCCGATACGCAGTATTTT.

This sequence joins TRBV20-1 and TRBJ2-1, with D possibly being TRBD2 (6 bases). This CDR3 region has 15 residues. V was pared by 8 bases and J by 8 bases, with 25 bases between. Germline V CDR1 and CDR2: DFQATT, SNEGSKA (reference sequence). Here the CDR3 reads CSTRWASEINDEQFF. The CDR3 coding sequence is TGCAGTACAAGATGGGCTAGCGAGATCAACGATGAGCAGTTCTTC.

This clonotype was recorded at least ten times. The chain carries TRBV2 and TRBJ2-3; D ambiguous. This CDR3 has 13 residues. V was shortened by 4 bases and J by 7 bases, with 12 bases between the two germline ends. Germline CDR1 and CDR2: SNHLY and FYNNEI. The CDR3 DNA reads TGTGCCAGCAGTGCACCCGTACCCAATACGCAGTATTTT. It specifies CASSAPVPNTQYF.

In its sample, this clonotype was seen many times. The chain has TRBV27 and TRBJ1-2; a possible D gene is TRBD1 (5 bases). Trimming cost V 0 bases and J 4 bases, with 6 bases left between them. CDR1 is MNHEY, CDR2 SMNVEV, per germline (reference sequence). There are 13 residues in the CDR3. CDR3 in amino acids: CASSLSGTYGYTF. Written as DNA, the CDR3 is TGTGCCAGCAGTTTATCAGGGACCTATGGCTACACCTTC.

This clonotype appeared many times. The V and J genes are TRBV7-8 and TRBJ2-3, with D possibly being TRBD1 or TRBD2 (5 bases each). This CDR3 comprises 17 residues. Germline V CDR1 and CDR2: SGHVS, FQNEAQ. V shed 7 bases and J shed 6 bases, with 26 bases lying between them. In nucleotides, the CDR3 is TGTGCCAGCACCCCTGAGGGGCCAGCCTTTTTCCGGGATACGCAGTATTTT. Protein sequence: CASTPEGPAFFRDTQYF.

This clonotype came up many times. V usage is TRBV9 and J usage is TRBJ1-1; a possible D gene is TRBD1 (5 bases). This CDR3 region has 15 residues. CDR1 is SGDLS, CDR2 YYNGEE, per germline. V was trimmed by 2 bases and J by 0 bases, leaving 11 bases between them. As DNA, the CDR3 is TGTGCCAGCAGCGTCCACGGGGGGATGAACACTGAAGCTTTCTTT. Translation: CASSVHGGMNTEAFF.

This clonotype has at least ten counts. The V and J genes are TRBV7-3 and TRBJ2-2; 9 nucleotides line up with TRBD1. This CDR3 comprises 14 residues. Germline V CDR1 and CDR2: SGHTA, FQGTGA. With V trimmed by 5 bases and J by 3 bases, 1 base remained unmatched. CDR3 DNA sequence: TGTGCCAGCAGCAGGGACAGGGACACCGGGGAGCTGTTTTTT. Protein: CASSRDRDTGELFF.

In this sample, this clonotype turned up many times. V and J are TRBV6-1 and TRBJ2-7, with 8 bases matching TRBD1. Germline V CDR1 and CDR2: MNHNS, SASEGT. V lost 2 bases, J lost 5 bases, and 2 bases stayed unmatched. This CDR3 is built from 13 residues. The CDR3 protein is CASSEQDRDEQYF. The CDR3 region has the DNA TGTGCCAGCAGTGAACAGGACAGGGACGAGCAGTACTTC.

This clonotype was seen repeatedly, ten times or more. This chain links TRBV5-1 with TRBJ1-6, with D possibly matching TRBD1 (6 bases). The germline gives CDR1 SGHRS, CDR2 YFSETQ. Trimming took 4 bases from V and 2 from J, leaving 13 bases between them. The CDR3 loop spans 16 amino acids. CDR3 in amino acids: CASSVQGLTYNSPLHF. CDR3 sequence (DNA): TGCGCCAGCAGCGTACAGGGTCTCACCTATAATTCACCCCTCCACTTT.